The TCR beta chain under discussion was sequenced for a study of T cells in Graves' hyperthyroidism and ophthalmopathy (dated by TCRdb to about 2019). Some background on the complete study: TCR V-J signatures able to tell the groups apart were searched for in a discovery cohort of about a hundred patients, of whom roughly 42 had Graves' ophthalmopathy and roughly 57 had stable Graves' hyperthyroidism. Prospective prediction of ophthalmopathy was tested in an independent validation cohort consisting of roughly 20 hyperthyroidism patients and approximately 16 patients who later progressed to ophthalmopathy. The 75 to 100 discovery patients were randomly split 7:3 into training and test sets. The paper describes TCR Vbeta CDR3 sequencing of 120 to 150 peripheral blood samples, made up of under 50 ophthalmopathy patients, around 78 hyperthyroidism patients and 17 progressor patients. After blood sampling, hyperthyroidism patients were treated with methimazole at a starting dose of 30 mg daily, and ophthalmopathy patients were treated with high-dose intravenous methylprednisolone. Thyroid tissue and blood T-cell repertoires from more than five Graves' hyperthyroidism patients were also compared in the study.

Results the study describes overall, beyond this receptor: Most expanded thyroid clonotypes (frequency above 0.001) were also detected in blood, a finding suggesting that blood repertoires may reflect thyroid immune responses. In validation, the model predicted progression to ophthalmopathy with 55% to 71% sensitivity and 72% to 85% specificity, a median of about 6.7 months before onset. Ophthalmopathy was separated from stable hyperthyroidism by a 13 V-J signature model, with 85% to 90% sensitivity and roughly 81% specificity obtained in cross-validation and 80%/75% obtained in testing. No statistical method was used to set the sample size in advance, and investigators knew the group allocation.

Amplification of TCR beta CDR3 regions was carried out from RNA transcripts. The TCR CDR3 was subjected to a first round of RT-PCR using the HTBI primer set and the Qiagen OneStep RT-PCR kit. Libraries were constructed in a second round of multiplex PCR, after which size selection and purification were performed. Paired-end sequencing of the libraries was performed with 100 bp reads on an Illumina HiSeq2000. As for the original processing: SOAPnuke was used to process the raw data, throwing out any read that contained adapters or uncalled bases, had a mean Phred below 15, or lacked an exact constant-primer or identifier match. High-quality paired reads were merged using COPE v1.2.5, and each unique nucleotide sequence was defined as a clonotype. MiTCR v1.1 was used to align clonotypes to the IMGT TRBV, TRBD and TRBJ reference segments. Analysis was restricted to V-J combinations with a frequency above 0.0001, which covered about 99% of repertoires. The TCS score was defined as the ratio of F50 (clonal expansion) to E x V (chaos), calculated using BLOSUM62-based TCRdist between CDR3 peptides within each V-J. Welch's t-statistics and random forest reduced around 510 V-J features to fewer than 15, which were used in a naive Bayes classifier (R e1071). The Morisita-Horn index was used to measure how similar the thyroid and blood repertoires were. TCRdb trimmed public reads at Q25 via fastp, called clones via MiXCR and kept in-frame beta chains. Each entry merges the rows of one CDR3 protein and shows their most common DNA and genes. TCRdb's processing, not the authors' own work, is the source of the V and J calls. Across this sample there are about 610,000 distinct CDR3 sequences, with more than 45% seen only once. Approximately 8.4% of the sample is taken by the ten largest.

Note on this clonotype: It lacks a known antigen. Nothing much larger sits one base from this clone, and base qualities are not available.

From V the trimming removes 6 bases and from J it removes 1 base, while the gene matches leave 7 bases of the junction unaccounted for. CDR1 and CDR2 are read off the germline V gene as MNHEY and SVGEGT. The CDR3 contains 15 residues, cysteine and phenylalanine counted. The CDR3 DNA has 45 bases and is translated from base 1. A patient counted as having stable Graves' hyperthyroidism if no progression to ophthalmopathy occurred over 18 months of follow-up. Hyperthyroidism patients were aged 18 to 65 years and newly diagnosed, with disease duration of less than 2 months. The study excluded patients with uncontrolled infections, other autoimmune diseases, pregnancy or lactation. Diagnoses were established on the basis of clinical symptoms, serum thyroxine and TRAb, thyroid ultrasound, and orbital computed tomography. Total RNA was extracted using Trizol reagent, and RNA quality was assessed on an Agilent 2100 Bioanalyzer.

The receptor chain draws on TRBV6-2 or TRBV6-3 and TRBJ2-7; 9 nucleotides in the junction match TRBD1. The sample comprised peripheral blood or thyroid tissue (not recorded which). This TCR was recovered from a woman aged 18-30 years with Graves' hyperthyroidism. The DNA sequence is as follows: TGTGCCAGCAGAAGACAGGGGGGTATGTCCTACGAGCAGTACTTC. Its amino acids are CASRRQGGMSYEQYF.